This TCR beta chain appears in the sequencing data of a study of blood T cell repertoires in COVID-19. Overall study: Acute-phase and convalescent COVID-19 samples originated in the United States, Italy and Spain.

Sequenced by immunoSEQ multiplex PCR; TCRdb stores in-frame clones only, minus some. Of 250,000 to 300,000 clones listed, roughly nine tenths are singletons. The receptor was derived from a human donor in a cohort exposed to, infected with or recovered from COVID-19 (not recorded which). The donor label of this sample is uncertain. Source material: PBMCs or T cells enriched from blood (not recorded which).

Here the CDR3 DNA reads TGCGCCAGCAGCTTGGGGCAGGGGGCCACTGAAGCTTTCTTT. Translating gives CASSLGQGATEAFF. The rearrangement uses TRBV5-1 and TRBJ1-1; 8 bases fit TRBD1. The CDR3 has 14 residues. The germline V gene has CDR1 SGHRS and CDR2 YFSETQ. V lost 0 bases to trimming and J lost 4 bases; unmatched junction nucleotides: 2. The whole variable domain, remainder taken from reference TRBV5-1 and TRBJ1-1, is KAGVTQTPRYLIKTRGQQVTLSCSPISGHRSVSWYQQTPGQGLQFLFEYFSETQRNKGNFPGRFSGRQFSNSRSEMNVSTLELGDSALYLCASSLGQGATEAFFGQGTRLTVV.